This is a list of T cell receptor beta chains from one sample in a study of T cells in Graves' hyperthyroidism and ophthalmopathy. Each CDR3 protein gets one entry after TCRdb re-called the multiplex PCR reads with MiXCR. The sample contains 500,000 to 600,000 distinct CDR3 sequences, 46% of which appear only once. Sequencing used peripheral blood or thyroid tissue (not recorded which). Source of these receptors: an adult woman with Graves' disease, either hyperthyroidism or ophthalmopathy (not recorded which). CDR3s include the opening cysteine and the closing phenylalanine or tryptophan. The D gene is left open where the match is weak. Rows may omit the clone size; those that give it use once, few, many or a size class.

size: NA; V: TRBV5-1; J: TRBJ1-1; D: NA; DNA: TGCGCCAGCAGCCTCACAGTCAGGAACACTGAAGCTTTCTTT; CDR3: CASSLTVRNTEAFF
size: many; V: TRBV20-1; J: TRBJ2-7; D: NA; DNA: TGCAGTGCTTCCGGGCTCTCCTACGAGCAGTACTTC; CDR3: CSASGLSYEQYF
size: few; V: TRBV20-1; J: TRBJ1-4; D: NA; DNA: TGCAGTGCTAGATGGAGGGCCGGCGAAAAACTGTTTTTT; CDR3: CSARWRAGEKLFF
size: NA; V: TRBV6-5; J: TRBJ1-2; D: NA; DNA: TGTGCCAGCAGCCCGCAATGGACAGCGAACTATGGCTACACCTTC; CDR3: CASSPQWTANYGYTF
size: many; V: TRBV7-2; J: TRBJ2-7; D: TRBD2; DNA: TGTGCCAGCAGCTCATTGGGGGGGACGACCTACGAGCAGTACTTC; CDR3: CASSSLGGTTYEQYF
size: NA; V: TRBV7-8; J: TRBJ2-3; D: NA; DNA: TGTGCCAGCAGCCTCGGGACTCCAGATACGCAGTATTTT; CDR3: CASSLGTPDTQYF
size: many; V: TRBV24-1; J: TRBJ1-1; D: NA; DNA: TGTGCCACCAGTGATGCCAGGACCCCTAACACTGAAGCTTTCTTT; CDR3: CATSDARTPNTEAFF
size: few; V: TRBV10-3; J: TRBJ1-1; D: TRBD1; DNA: TGTGCCATCAGGGCTGGGACAGGGAACACTGAAGCTTTCTTT; CDR3: CAIRAGTGNTEAFF
size: many; V: TRBV20-1; J: TRBJ2-2; D: TRBD2; DNA: TGCAGTGCCCGCGGGGGGCAGGGCGGGGAGCTGTTTTTT; CDR3: CSARGGQGGELFF
size: NA; V: TRBV7-9; J: TRBJ2-5; D: NA; DNA: TGTGCCAGCAGCTCTGACGGGGGAAAAGAGACCCAGTACTTC; CDR3: CASSSDGGKETQYF
size: few; V: TRBV9; J: TRBJ2-7; D: NA; DNA: TGTGCCAGCAGCGTAGGCGGGGGCGGGGAGCAGTACTTC; CDR3: CASSVGGGGEQYF
size: many; V: TRBV20-1; J: TRBJ1-4; D: NA; DNA: TGCAGTGTTATAGGTCCAGGGAATGAAAAACTGTTTTTT; CDR3: CSVIGPGNEKLFF
size: NA; V: TRBV7-2; J: TRBJ1-5; D: NA; DNA: TGTGCCAGCAGCTATGTGGGTAGGCCCGATCAGCCCCAGCATTTT; CDR3: CASSYVGRPDQPQHF
size: NA; V: TRBV20-1; J: TRBJ1-1; D: NA; DNA: TGCAGTGTCAGCCCGAAGGGAGCGGGCACTGAAGCTTTCTTT; CDR3: CSVSPKGAGTEAFF
size: many; V: TRBV19; J: TRBJ1-2; D: NA; DNA: TGTGCCAGTACCCTAGGGAAATTCGGCGTTGGCTACACCTTC; CDR3: CASTLGKFGVGYTF
size: many; V: TRBV7-9; J: TRBJ2-5; D: NA; DNA: TGTGCCAGCAGCTTAGCGCCAGGGGCGGCGGAGACCCAGTACTTC; CDR3: CASSLAPGAAETQYF
size: once; V: TRBV20-1; J: TRBJ1-2; D: NA; DNA: TGCAGTGCCCGGGTCTCAAAGGGCTACACCTTC; CDR3: CSARVSKGYTF
size: NA; V: TRBV7-8; J: TRBJ1-5; D: TRBD1; DNA: TGTGCCAGCAGCCAGGGACAGGGGCGCTTAACAAATCAGCCCCAGCATTTT; CDR3: CASSQGQGRLTNQPQHF
size: NA; V: TRBV6-5; J: TRBJ2-7; D: NA; DNA: TGTGCCAGCAGTTTTATTTCGGCAGGGGGACTCAGCGAGCAGTACTTC; CDR3: CASSFISAGGLSEQYF
size: many; V: TRBV20-1; J: TRBJ2-7; D: TRBD2; DNA: TGCAGTGCCTTTACTCCGGGACTAGCGGGTTACGAGCAGTACTTC; CDR3: CSAFTPGLAGYEQYF
size: NA; V: TRBV15; J: TRBJ1-4; D: NA; DNA: TGTGCCACCAGCAGAGACGGGGGATTCGTGCTTGGTAATGAAAAACTGTTTTTT; CDR3: CATSRDGGFVLGNEKLFF
size: NA; V: TRBV7-8; J: TRBJ2-5; D: TRBD2; DNA: TGTGCCAGCAGTTCGTACCGCACTAGCGGGAGGAAGGAGACCCAGTACTTC; CDR3: CASSSYRTSGRKETQYF
size: many; V: TRBV25-1; J: TRBJ1-1; D: NA; DNA: TGTGCCAGCACCGACTGGGGGGAGGTGGACACTGAAGCTTTCTTT; CDR3: CASTDWGEVDTEAFF